This T cell receptor beta chain was observed in a study of T cells after yellow fever vaccination (dated by TCRdb to between 2018 and 2020). Context from the whole study: Libraries from fractions with low cell numbers were prepared with the SMART-Seq v4 Ultra Low Input RNA kit. Bulk TCR alpha and beta repertoires were sequenced longitudinally to track T-cell clones before and after primary and booster YFV17D yellow fever vaccination. Two healthy male donors made up the cohort, one aged 18 to 29 years and the other aged 30 to 40 years. Blood samples were taken at several timepoints before and after primary and secondary immunization, and bulk PBMC replicates and cell subsets were isolated. Study-level results and caveats: A small share of clonotypes occurred in both CD4 and CD8 compartments, likely arising from convergent recombination. Only two donors were included in the study, so the extent to which the findings can be generalized is limited. FACS-sorted repertoires could contain abundant contaminating clonotypes from the bulk population, so computational filtering was required. Most clones expanded after primary vaccination (around 96% of CD4 and around 89% of CD8) were re-detected after the booster, suggesting that broad memory maintenance occurred. Compared with the primary T-cell response, the secondary T-cell response was faster but weaker, reaching its peak on day 5 rather than on day 15.

Synthesis of TCR cDNA relied on 5'RACE template switching, a step that introduced a universal primer site along with unique molecular identifiers. Priming for cDNA synthesis came from both the TCR alpha and TCR beta constant segments. Libraries were amplified in two PCR steps, with sample barcodes and sequencing adapters added in the second step. Sequencing of libraries was done on Illumina HiSeq 2500 (2x100 bp) or NovaSeq (2x150 bp). Turning to the authors' computational methods: Reads were demultiplexed and collapsed into UMI consensus sequences with MIGEC, and V(D)J alignment was performed with MiXCR. Clonotypes responding to the vaccine were identified with edgeR on replicate PBMC samples, with the criteria of FDR below 0.01 and a log2 fold change above 5 up to day 15. Each bulk clonotype was labeled CD4 or CD8 based on which sequenced repertoire, CD4 or CD8, contained the clonotype at higher abundance. The public reads were run again by TCRdb, first through fastp at Q25 and then through MiXCR, and only productive beta chains were kept. Each CDR3 protein appears once, grouped with its most common genes and DNA. TCRdb, rather than the study authors, made the V and J calls. This sample is represented by 500,000 to 700,000 distinct CDR3 sequences; less than 20% of them were singletons. The ten largest clones take up around an eighth of the sample.

According to the germline V gene, CDR1 reads SGDLS and CDR2 reads YYNGEE. Taken from cysteine to phenylalanine, the CDR3 has 15 residues. Solely the CDR3 DNA is kept, with 45 bases framed from the first base. Between the V and J ends, shortened by 4 bases and 3 bases respectively, the junction contains 16 bases. The treatment or condition label, read with the paper, signifies: live attenuated yellow fever vaccine strain. At every blood-draw timepoint, two biological replicates of bulk PBMCs were collected. A standard Ficoll-Paque protocol was used to isolate PBMCs from peripheral blood. RNA was extracted with TriZol from bulk PBMCs, CD4 and CD8 fractions, and dextramer-positive and dextramer-negative fractions. This clonotype was counted between two and nine times. Its antigen is currently not known. No much larger clone is present one base from it, and per-base qualities are unavailable.

This specimen consisted of PBMCs, obtained 15 days after the yellow fever booster vaccination. This clonotype originated in a man in his thirties or forties who received the YFV17D yellow fever vaccine. Rearrangement joined TRBV9 to TRBJ2-5; the D gene could be either TRBD1 or TRBD2, each agreeing at 5 bases. CDR3 sequence: CASSPPGSLEETQYF. The DNA is TGTGCCAGCAGCCCCCCAGGGAGCCTCGAAGAGACCCAGTACTTC.